This TCR beta chain was observed in a study of cytomegalovirus exposure and HLA in healthy donors. Study at large: There were 90 million to 130 million unique TCR beta sequences, drawn from about 190 million T cells, in an earlier analysis.

As for this clone: Its antigen is currently unknown.

Study-wide points: In an earlier analysis, most TCR beta V segments were productive about 87% or about 30% of the time.

60 Vbeta and 13 Jbeta primers were used in PCR. TCRdb's copy holds only in-frame clones and misses some; the assay was immunoSEQ multiplex PCR. The profile shows under 150,000 clones, around four fifths of them singletons. Trimming removed 2 bases at V and 3 bases at J, with 11 bases between. This CDR3 has 14 residues. Germline V lookup: CDR1 GTSNPN, CDR2 SVGIG (reference sequence). The sequence was obtained from a boy younger than 18 in good health and CMV-seronegative. The rearrangement joins TRBV30 to TRBJ2-1; D may be TRBD2 (5 bases). The sample comprised PBMCs. This CDR3 is CAWSPGLIYNEQFF. In nucleotides, the CDR3 is TGTGCCTGGAGTCCCGGACTGATCTACAATGAGCAGTTCTTC.